The 24 T cell receptor beta chains below come from one sample, sequenced in a study of blood T cell repertoires in COVID-19. TCRdb's table, derived via immunoSEQ multiplex PCR, lists solely in-frame clones and lacks some. The top ten clones hold almost 50% of a sample with 84,000 or so clones, about 74% of them seen once. Material for sequencing was peripheral blood. The source of these receptors is a human donor in a cohort sampled during active COVID-19.

The chain employs TRBV6-5 and TRBJ2-3; TRBD2 aligns across 9 bases. CDR1 and CDR2 (germline): MNHEY, SVGAGI. This CDR3 is built from 15 residues. The ends lost 6 bases at V and 0 bases at J; junction bases unmatched: 4. This CDR3 reads CASRTSGASTDTQYF. CDR3 nucleotide sequence: TGTGCCAGCAGGACTAGCGGTGCTAGCACAGATACGCAGTATTTT.

The chain employs TRBV4-3 and TRBJ2-7, with TRBD2 matching 10 bases. The CDR3 is made up of 15 amino acids. Germline CDR1 is LGHNA and CDR2 is YSLEER. Trimming at V came to 1 base and at J to 4 bases, leaving 4 bases not matched to a gene. CDR3 sequence reads: CASSQGLAGHYEQYF. The CDR3 coding sequence is TGCGCCAGCAGCCAAGGACTAGCGGGTCATTACGAGCAGTACTTC.

The CDR3 spells CASSQDLDRGYTEAFF. Here the CDR3 DNA reads TGTGCCAGCAGCCAAGATTTGGACAGGGGGTACACTGAAGCTTTCTTT. The chain uses TRBV4-2 and TRBJ1-1; 10 bases fit TRBD1. Germline V gene lookup returns CDR1 LGHNA and CDR2 YNFKEQ. V was pared by 0 bases and J by 3 bases, with 4 bases of the junction left unmatched. This CDR3 is 16 amino acids long.

V is TRBV9 and J is TRBJ2-4; 9 bases align to TRBD1. Germline assignment: CDR1 SGDLS and CDR2 YYNGEE. The CDR3 consists of 14 residues. V was pared by 2 bases and J by 10 bases, with 7 bases of the junction left unmatched. CDR3 coding DNA: TGTGCCAGCAGCGTTGGGACAGGGATTGAAATTCAGTACTTC. Its translation: CASSVGTGIEIQYF.

This clone was recorded a few times. V is TRBV28 and J is TRBJ2-7; D is perhaps TRBD2 (5 bases). The CDR3 covers 14 residues. Trimming removed 6 bases at V and 3 bases at J, with 15 bases between. Looked up from germline, CDR1 is MDHEN and CDR2 is SYDVKM. CDR3 nucleotides: TGTGCCAGCAGCACGGACGGGGAAGGCTACGAGCAGTACTTC. Amino acid sequence: CASSTDGEGYEQYF. Complete variable domain (other parts from reference TRBV28 and TRBJ2-7): DVKVTQSSRYLVKRTGEKVFLECVQDMDHENMFWYRQDPGLGLRLIYFSYDVKMKEKGDIPEGYSVSREKKERFSLILESASTNQTSMYLCASSTDGEGYEQYFGPGTRLTVT.

V usage is TRBV19 and J usage is TRBJ1-2; 8 bases map to TRBD1. From germline, CDR1 is LNHDA and CDR2 SQIVND (reference sequence). The length of the CDR3 is 14 residues. V lost 4 bases and J lost 4; bases outside the gene matches: 5. In DNA, the CDR3 is TGTGCCAGTAGTACAGGGGGCTCAGGCTATGGCTACACCTTC. It encodes CASSTGGSGYGYTF.

The chain uses TRBV18 and TRBJ2-7; 8 bases are shared with TRBD1. The junction had 12 bases not matched to a gene; V was cut back by 1 base and J by 4 bases. The CDR3 covers 17 residues. CDR1 is KGHSH, CDR2 LQKENI, per germline. The CDR3 reads CASSPLRDRDRSYEQYF. The CDR3, as DNA: TGTGCCAGCTCACCACTCAGGGACCGGGACAGGAGTTACGAGCAGTACTTC.

V and J are TRBV9 and TRBJ1-6; D not resolved. CDR1 and CDR2 from the germline V gene are SGDLS and YYNGEE. With 0 bases removed from V and 9 bases from J, the gap between germline ends came to 10 bases. The CDR3 is 14 amino acids. CDR3 in DNA: TGTGCCAGCAGCGTAGCCAGGCTGGGTTCACCCCTCCACTTT. Amino acids: CASSVARLGSPLHF.

This clone occurred a few times. The chain uses TRBV11-2 and TRBJ2-7, with TRBD2 identical over 10 bases. CDR1 is SGHAT, CDR2 FQNNGV, per germline. The V and J ends lost 5 bases and 3 bases, in that order; junction bases with no gene match: 16. The CDR3 is made up of 18 amino acids. CDR3 bases: TGTGCCAGCAGCGCAACTCCGGGACTAGCGTTTCCCCTCTACGAGCAGTACTTC. Translating it yields CASSATPGLAFPLYEQYF. Supplemented by reference TRBV11-2 and TRBJ2-7, the full variable domain reads EAGVAQSPRYKIIEKRQSVAFWCNPISGHATLYWYQQILGQGPKLLIQFQNNGVVDDSQLPKDRFSAERLKGVDSTLKIQPAKLEDSAVYLCASSATPGLAFPLYEQYFGPGTRLTVT.

The genes are TRBV28 and TRBJ1-1; possible D gene TRBD1, 6 bases. Per germline, CDR1 MDHEN and CDR2 SYDVKM. The CDR3 length is 15 residues. Trimming cost V 3 bases and J 4 bases, with 15 bases left between them. The CDR3 protein is CASSFFLGGATEAFF. CDR3 nucleotide sequence: TGTGCCAGCAGTTTTTTCTTAGGGGGGGCCACTGAAGCTTTCTTT. The full variable domain, completed using reference TRBV28 and TRBJ1-1, is DVKVTQSSRYLVKRTGEKVFLECVQDMDHENMFWYRQDPGLGLRLIYFSYDVKMKEKGDIPEGYSVSREKKERFSLILESASTNQTSMYLCASSFFLGGATEAFFGQGTRLTVV.

V and J are TRBV28 and TRBJ2-1; no reliable D call. The germline V gene has CDR1 MDHEN and CDR2 SYDVKM. The CDR3 extends over 11 amino acids. The V gene lost 2 bases and the J gene lost 8 bases, with 4 bases spanning the gap. CDR3 DNA: TGTGCCAGCAGTTTAATCGATGAGCAGTTCTTC. It specifies CASSLIDEQFF.

The chain employs TRBV5-6 and TRBJ2-3; D is uncertain. The CDR3 consists of 13 residues. The germline V gene encodes CDR1 SGHDT and CDR2 YYEEEE. Trimming removed 5 bases at V and 5 bases at J, with 12 bases between. CDR3 sequence: CASSPYSLDTQYF. In DNA, the CDR3 is TGTGCCAGCAGTCCCTACTCCTTAGATACGCAGTATTTT.

The V call is TRBV14, the J call TRBJ2-7; D not resolved. Trimming left V 4 bases short and J 6 bases short, with 13 bases between. Looked up from germline, CDR1 is SGHDN and CDR2 is FVKESK. The length of the CDR3 is 13 residues. The CDR3 bases are TGTGCCAGCAGCCGCCTCGATACGAGCGAGCAGTACTTC. Protein: CASSRLDTSEQYF.

This clone was picked up a small number of times. The chain couples TRBV28 to TRBJ1-2; D ambiguous. CDR1 and CDR2 (germline): MDHEN, SYDVKM. The CDR3 is 13 residues long. The V gene lost 2 bases and the J gene lost 13 bases, with 17 bases spanning the gap. CDR3 amino acids: CASSLRAASEVTF. The DNA of the CDR3 is TGTGCCAGCAGTTTAAGAGCCGCGTCCGAGGTCACCTTC.

The chain is built from TRBV5-6 and TRBJ1-2; a weak D match, TRBD1 (5 bases). Per the germline V gene, CDR1 is SGHDT and CDR2 is YYEEEE. Trimming removed 4 bases from V and 5 bases from J, with 15 bases in between. CDR3 length: 14 residues. CDR3 loop: CASSPGGGLYGYTF. CDR3 coding DNA: TGTGCCAGCAGCCCGGGCGGGGGTTTATATGGCTACACCTTC.

This clone has just one count. The chain uses TRBV9 and TRBJ2-1; possible D gene TRBD1, 6 bases. Trimming took off 0 bases at V and 4 bases at J, with 8 bases between the two ends. This CDR3 spans 14 amino acids. Germline V gene data show CDR1 as SGDLS and CDR2 as YYNGEE. The CDR3: CASSVGDNYNEQFF. CDR3 bases: TGTGCCAGCAGCGTAGGGGACAATTACAATGAGCAGTTCTTC.

This clone turned up a few times. This sequence joins TRBV6-2 or TRBV6-3 and TRBJ1-2; D unclear. Per germline, CDR1 MNHEY and CDR2 SVGEGT. V gave up 5 bases and J gave up 0 bases, with 10 bases separating them. This CDR3 has 14 amino acids. The CDR3 loop reads CASSVQETNYGYTF. CDR3 DNA: TGTGCCAGCAGTGTGCAGGAAACTAACTATGGCTACACCTTC.

The CDR3 sequence is CASSLTSGTDTQYF. The CDR3 DNA reads TGTGCCAGCAGTCTTACTAGCGGGACAGATACGCAGTATTTT. The V and J genes are TRBV2 and TRBJ2-3; 9 positions agree with TRBD2. Looked up from germline, CDR1 is SNHLY and CDR2 is FYNNEI. V was clipped by 5 bases and J by 3 bases; unmatched bases: 3. The CDR3 totals 14 residues.

V and J are TRBV21-1 and TRBJ1-6; TRBD1 was called by the table and not checked on the DNA. TRBV21-1 is listed as a pseudogene. The CDR3 extends over 16 amino acids. CDR3 loop: CASSKKQGVNNSPLHF. The CDR3 region has the DNA TGTGCCAGCAGCAAAAAACAGGGGGTGAATAATTCACCCCTCCACTTT.

The chain uses TRBV28 and TRBJ1-5; 9 positions agree with TRBD1. V lost 3 bases, J lost 6 bases, and 3 bases stayed unmatched. Per germline, CDR1 MDHEN and CDR2 SYDVKM. The CDR3 totals 14 residues. The DNA of the CDR3 is TGTGCCAGCAGTTTTGGACAGGGGCGTCAGCCCCAGCATTTT. It encodes CASSFGQGRQPQHF. The whole variable domain, filled in from reference TRBV28 and TRBJ1-5, reads DVKVTQSSRYLVKRTGEKVFLECVQDMDHENMFWYRQDPGLGLRLIYFSYDVKMKEKGDIPEGYSVSREKKERFSLILESASTNQTSMYLCASSFGQGRQPQHFGDGTRLSIL.

The rearrangement joins TRBV7-9 to TRBJ2-1; 12 nucleotides align to TRBD2. The V segment lost 4 bases and the J segment 12 bases; nucleotides outside the gene matches: 13. The CDR3 spans 16 residues. Germline CDR1 reads SEHNR; CDR2 reads FQNEAQ (reference sequence). The CDR3 region has the DNA TGTGCCAGCAGCTCCACGACTAGCGGGAGACGTGATGGGCAGTTCTTC. It codes for CASSSTTSGRRDGQFF.

This clone was observed once. This chain joins TRBV19 and TRBJ1-3; TRBD1 matches 7 bases. Looked up from germline, CDR1 is LNHDA and CDR2 is SQIVND (reference sequence). The CDR3 contains 14 residues. Losses at the gene ends were 7 bases for V and 4 bases for J; bases not matched to a gene: 7. The CDR3: CASNQRQGGNTIYF. The CDR3 nucleotides read TGTGCCAGTAACCAACGACAGGGAGGAAACACCATATATTTT.

The CDR3 DNA follows: TGTGCCAGCAGCCACAGGGTTAGCACAGATACGCAGTATTTT. Residues: CASSHRVSTDTQYF. The rearrangement uses TRBV3-1 (or the pseudogene TRBV3-2) and TRBJ2-3, with D possibly matching TRBD1 (5 bases). V dropped 3 bases and J dropped 0 bases, with 7 bases sitting between them. CDR3 length: 14 amino acids. CDR1 is LGHDT, CDR2 YNNKEL, per germline (reference sequence).

The rearrangement joins TRBV5-1 to TRBJ1-6, with 7 bases lining up with TRBD1. The CDR3 runs to 13 residues. Germline V gives CDR1 SGHRS, CDR2 YFSETQ. V lost 9 bases, J lost 10 bases, and 10 bases stayed unmatched. Here the CDR3 DNA reads TGCGCCACCAAGGGGGCTGAGGGGTCACCCCTCCACTTT. This gives the protein CATKGAEGSPLHF. The full variable domain, its missing parts supplied by reference TRBV5-1 and TRBJ1-6, is KAGVTQTPRYLIKTRGQQVTLSCSPISGHRSVSWYQQTPGQGLQFLFEYFSETQRNKGNFPGRFSGRQFSNSRSEMNVSTLELGDSALYLCATKGAEGSPLHFGNGTRLTVT.